The 24 T cell receptor beta chains in this list originate from one sample, sequenced in a study of CD8 T cells in Susac syndrome (dated by TCRdb to between 2018 and 2020). The library was obtained by the immunoSEQ multiplex PCR assay. RNA was extracted using the RNeasy kit, and about 0.45 to 1 microgram was reverse transcribed with random hexamers. TCRdb reanalyzed the raw reads on its own, using fastp at Q25 for trimming and MiXCR for clone calling, and kept in-frame beta chains. When rows share a CDR3 protein, they turn into one entry using the most common DNA and genes. This sample lists 90,000 to 150,000 distinct CDR3 sequences; around 90% were detected once. The ten largest clones add up to 0.13% to 0.15% of the sample. Sequenced sample: CD4+ T cells from PBMCs. These receptors were obtained from a human donor in good health.

V and J are TRBV4-3 and TRBJ2-1; 7 bases line up with TRBD1. Germline assignment: CDR1 LGHNA and CDR2 YSLEER. Trimming cost V 3 bases and J 3 bases; bases outside gene matches: 8. This CDR3 region has 16 residues. As DNA, the CDR3 is TGCGCCAGCAGCCAGCAGGGGGTACAATACTACAATGAGCAGTTCTTC. The encoded protein is CASSQQGVQYYNEQFF.

The chain recombines TRBV7-2 with TRBJ1-2, with TRBD1 identical over 7 bases. This CDR3 is built from 14 residues. J was trimmed by 8 bases and V by 4 bases; bases with no gene match: 10. Germline lookup yields CDR1 SGHTA and CDR2 FQGNSA. The CDR3 DNA reads as TGTGCCAGCAGCTCCGACACAGGGGCTAGCGGCTACACCTTC. This sequence encodes CASSSDTGASGYTF. The whole variable domain, filled in from reference TRBV7-2 and TRBJ1-2, reads GAGVSQSPSNKVTEKGKDVELRCDPISGHTALYWYRQSLGQGLEFLIYFQGNSAPDKSGLPSDRFSAERTGGSVSTLTIQRTQQEDSAVYLCASSSDTGASGYTFGSGTRLTVV.

J is TRBJ2-7 and V is TRBV7-3; D possibly matches TRBD1 or TRBD2 (7 bases each). The V and J ends lost 5 bases and 7 bases respectively, with 24 bases between them. Germline values: CDR1 SGHTA, CDR2 FQGTGA. This CDR3 spans 16 amino acids. The CDR3 bases are TGTGCCAGCAGCCCCCAGGGGGGGGCGACTACTGGGGAGCAGTACTTC. This sequence encodes CASSPQGGATTGEQYF. Variable domain in full (rest from reference TRBV7-3 and TRBJ2-7): GAGVSQTPSNKVTEKGKYVELRCDPISGHTALYWYRQSLGQGPEFLIYFQGTGAADDSGLPNDRFFAVRPEGSVSTLKIQRTERGDSAVYLCASSPQGGATTGEQYFGPGTRLTVT.

The chain combines TRBV3-1 with TRBJ2-5; weak D call: TRBD1 (5 bases). From germline, CDR1 is LGHDT and CDR2 YNNKEL (reference sequence). V lost 0 bases, J lost 9 bases, and 17 bases lay in between. The CDR3 sequence is 15 residues long. CDR3 sequence (DNA): TGTGCCAGCAGCCAAGATAGTTCCAGGGTTCGGGCCCAGTACTTC. It specifies CASSQDSSRVRAQYF.

This chain links TRBV29-1 with TRBJ1-1, with D possibly being TRBD1 (5 bases). Germline V lookup: CDR1 SQVTM, CDR2 ANQGSEA. The CDR3 is 13 residues long. With 4 bases removed from V and 1 base from J, the gap between germline ends came to 10 bases. The CDR3 coding sequence is TGCAGCGTTGTGGGACTCAAGAACACTGAAGCTTTCTTT. Translating gives CSVVGLKNTEAFF.

The genes are TRBV19 and TRBJ2-1; 9 bases map to TRBD1. CDR3 length: 14 residues. V lost 8 bases to trimming and J lost 9 bases; unmatched junction nucleotides: 11. From germline, CDR1 is LNHDA and CDR2 SQIVND (reference sequence). The DNA for the CDR3 is TGTGCCAGTTCCCACAGGGGGCATCAGGTTGAGCAGTTCTTC. Its protein product is CASSHRGHQVEQFF.

A few counts support this clonotype. The chain recombines TRBV2 with TRBJ2-7; weak D call: TRBD1 (5 bases). The CDR3 runs to 15 residues. Trimming took off 4 bases at V and 4 bases at J, with 17 bases between the two ends. The germline V gene encodes CDR1 SNHLY and CDR2 FYNNEI. The CDR3 sequence is CASSGQSRIGYEQYF. The DNA of the CDR3 is TGTGCCAGCAGTGGACAGTCTAGGATCGGGTACGAGCAGTACTTC.

The rearrangement uses TRBV11-2 and TRBJ1-2; D is unclear. Germline CDR1 SGHAT, CDR2 FQNNGV. CDR3 size: 16 residues. V lost 1 base and J lost 4, with 16 bases in between. The CDR3 DNA reads TGTGCCAGCAGCTTAGTAGGGAACGGGCTCGTCTATGGCTACACCTTC. This codes for CASSLVGNGLVYGYTF.

The chain combines TRBV20-1 with TRBJ2-1, with D maybe TRBD2 (6 bases). V lost 6 bases, J lost 15 bases, and 15 bases lay in between. The CDR3 contains 10 residues. Germline CDR1 and CDR2: DFQATT and SNEGSKA (reference sequence). The CDR3 region is CSARDLWLFF. Here the CDR3 DNA reads TGCAGTGCGCGGGACCTATGGCTGTTCTTC.

J is TRBJ1-2 and V is TRBV12-3 or TRBV12-4, with a weak D call TRBD1 (6 bases). Deletions cut 1 base from V and 6 bases from J, with 15 bases between. CDR3 length equals 15 residues. The CDR3 DNA reads as TGTGCCAGCAGTTTAGTCGTACAGGGTGAGGATGGCTACACCTTC. Encoded protein: CASSLVVQGEDGYTF.

The CDR3 sequence: CASSIPGQGRSDTQYF. CDR3 coding DNA: TGTGCCAGTAGTATCCCCGGCCAGGGTAGATCGGATACGCAGTATTTT. The rearrangement joins TRBV19 to TRBJ2-3; D is possibly TRBD1 (5 bases). Per germline, CDR1 LNHDA and CDR2 SQIVND (reference sequence). The V gene lost 3 bases and the J gene lost 6 bases, with 19 bases spanning the gap. The CDR3 loop spans 16 amino acids.

This clonotype was observed a single time. The chain uses TRBV24-1 and TRBJ2-5; 12 positions agree with TRBD2. J lost 5 bases, V lost 3 bases, and 9 bases had no gene match. The CDR3 length is 17 residues. CDR1 is KGHDR, CDR2 SFDVKD, per germline. The CDR3 nucleotides read TGTGCCACCAGTGATCCCAAGACTAGCGGGGGAAGTGAGACCCAGTACTTC. Translated: CATSDPKTSGGSETQYF.

The rearrangement uses TRBV29-1 and TRBJ2-2; D not certain. This CDR3 spans 13 amino acids. The germline V gene encodes CDR1 SQVTM and CDR2 ANQGSEA. V lost 4 bases and J lost 6, with 12 bases in between. CDR3: CSVARVPAGELFF. CDR3 nucleotide sequence: TGCAGCGTTGCAAGGGTCCCCGCCGGGGAGCTGTTTTTT.

The rearrangement joins TRBV7-8 to TRBJ2-7; 10 positions agree with TRBD1. The CDR3 length is 15 residues. The germline V gene encodes CDR1 SGHVS and CDR2 FQNEAQ. Trimming removed 5 bases from V and 4 bases from J; junction bases left unmatched: 8. This chain's CDR3 is CASSLTPGQGYEQYF. CDR3 sequence (DNA): TGTGCCAGCAGCCTAACCCCGGGACAGGGGTACGAGCAGTACTTC. Using reference TRBV7-8 and TRBJ2-7 for the parts outside the CDR3, the full variable domain is GAGVSQSPRYKVAKRGQDVALRCDPISGHVSLFWYQQALGQGPEFLTYFQNEAQLDKSGLPSDRFFAERPEGSVSTLKIQRTQQEDSAVYLCASSLTPGQGYEQYFGPGTRLTVT.

V and J are TRBV20-1 and TRBJ2-6, with TRBD1 matching over 9 bases. CDR3 length equals 19 residues. Trimming cost V 5 bases and J 3 bases; bases outside gene matches: 17. Germline V gene lookup returns CDR1 DFQATT and CDR2 SNEGSKA (reference sequence). The CDR3: CSALVLGGQGVFGANVLTF. CDR3 DNA: TGCAGTGCTCTGGTATTAGGGGGACAGGGCGTGTTTGGGGCCAACGTCCTGACTTTC.

The V and J genes are TRBV20-1 and TRBJ2-7; D unresolved. This CDR3 is 15 amino acids long. Germline V gives CDR1 DFQATT, CDR2 SNEGSKA (reference sequence). Trimming removed 6 bases at V and 2 bases at J, with 20 bases between. As DNA, the CDR3 is TGCAGTGCCCGAAGGGTGAACTCATCCCCCTACGAGCAGTACTTC. Its protein is CSARRVNSSPYEQYF.

This clonotype came up once. CDR3 nucleotides: TGTGCCAGCAGCCGAGACAGAAACACTAACTATGGCTACACCTTC. The encoded protein is CASSRDRNTNYGYTF. J is TRBJ1-2 and V is TRBV13; a weak D match, TRBD1 (5 bases). The germline CDR1 and CDR2 sequences are PRHDT and FYEKMQ (reference sequence). Trimming stripped 5 bases from V and 0 bases from J, with 13 bases between. The CDR3 consists of 15 residues.

The V gene is TRBV29-1, the J gene TRBJ2-1; TRBD1 agrees at 10 bases. V dropped 8 bases and J dropped 9; count of bases not matched to a gene: 19. This CDR3 spans 16 amino acids. The V gene's germline CDR1 is SQVTM and CDR2 ANQGSEA. The chain's CDR3 is CSIMGGQGEVIGEQFF. The CDR3 coding sequence is TGCAGCATAATGGGAGGACAGGGGGAAGTAATCGGTGAGCAGTTCTTC.

This rearrangement joins TRBV15 to TRBJ1-2; perhaps TRBD1 as D (6 bases). Trimming left V 3 bases short and J 6 bases short, with 11 bases between. The CDR3 loop spans 13 amino acids. Looked up from germline, CDR1 is LNHNV and CDR2 is YYDKDF (reference sequence). The CDR3 protein is CATSSTGWDGYTF. CDR3 DNA sequence: TGTGCCACCAGCAGCACAGGGTGGGATGGCTACACCTTC. The full variable domain, in which reference TRBV15 and TRBJ1-2 provide the parts outside the CDR3, is DAMVIQNPRYQVTQFGKPVTLSCSQTLNHNVMYWYQQKSSQAPKLLFHYYDKDFNNEADTPDNFQSRRPNTSFCFLDIRSPGLGDTAMYLCATSSTGWDGYTFGSGTRLTVV.

V and J are TRBV27 and TRBJ2-6; D may be TRBD1 (5 bases). The V gene lost 4 bases and the J gene lost 2 bases, with 15 bases spanning the gap. The CDR3 length is 17 residues. Germline V gene lookup returns CDR1 MNHEY and CDR2 SMNVEV (reference sequence). The CDR3 loop reads CASSSDRRQPGANVLTF. In DNA form, the CDR3 reads TGTGCCAGCAGTTCCGACAGAAGGCAGCCTGGGGCCAACGTCCTGACTTTC.

This chain links TRBV4-1 with TRBJ2-2, with D perhaps matching TRBD1 or TRBD2 (6 bases each). This CDR3 contains 18 residues. Germline-derived CDR1 and CDR2 are MGHRA and YSYEKL. Trimming took 4 bases from V and 6 from J, leaving 24 bases between them. The DNA for the CDR3 is TGCGCCAGCAGCCTCCGACTAGGGGGGTTGGGAAGCCCCGGGGAGCTGTTTTTT. The encoded protein is CASSLRLGGLGSPGELFF.

This sequence joins TRBV29-1 and TRBJ2-7, with TRBD1 matching 9 bases. The CDR3 length is 13 residues. The junction had 6 bases not matched to a gene; V was cut back by 6 bases and J by 3 bases. Germline-derived CDR1 and CDR2 are SQVTM and ANQGSEA. The CDR3 is CSVRTGAVYEQYF. The CDR3 DNA reads TGCAGCGTCCGGACAGGGGCAGTCTACGAGCAGTACTTC.

The chain combines TRBV20-1 with TRBJ2-1, with D perhaps matching TRBD1 or TRBD2 (5 bases each). V was trimmed by 5 bases and J by 4 bases, leaving 9 bases between them. Germline CDR1 reads DFQATT; CDR2 reads SNEGSKA (reference sequence). The CDR3 extends over 12 amino acids. The CDR3 DNA reads TGCAGTGCTCCGGGGCAGTACAATGAGCAGTTCTTC. This sequence encodes CSAPGQYNEQFF.

The chain couples TRBV5-1 to TRBJ2-1; 9 positions match TRBD2. Germline-derived CDR1 and CDR2 are SGHRS and YFSETQ. V was clipped by 4 bases and J by 3 bases; unmatched bases: 5. The CDR3 sequence is 15 residues long. The CDR3 loop is CASSDSGSVYNEQFF. In nucleotides, the CDR3 is TGCGCCAGCAGCGATAGCGGGAGTGTCTACAATGAGCAGTTCTTC.